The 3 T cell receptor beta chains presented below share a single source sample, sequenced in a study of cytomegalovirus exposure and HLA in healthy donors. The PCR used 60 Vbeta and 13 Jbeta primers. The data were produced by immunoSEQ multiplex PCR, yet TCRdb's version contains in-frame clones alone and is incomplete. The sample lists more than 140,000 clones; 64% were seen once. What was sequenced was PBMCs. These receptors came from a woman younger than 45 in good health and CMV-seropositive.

The CDR3 DNA reads TGTGCCAGCAGTGAGGGGACAGTGAACACTGAAGCTTTCTTT. Its translation: CASSEGTVNTEAFF. The gene calls are TRBV6-1 and TRBJ1-1; 7 bases map to TRBD1. CDR1 MNHNS and CDR2 SASEGT come from the germline V gene. This CDR3 has 14 amino acids. J was trimmed by 0 bases and V by 3 bases; bases with no gene match: 1.

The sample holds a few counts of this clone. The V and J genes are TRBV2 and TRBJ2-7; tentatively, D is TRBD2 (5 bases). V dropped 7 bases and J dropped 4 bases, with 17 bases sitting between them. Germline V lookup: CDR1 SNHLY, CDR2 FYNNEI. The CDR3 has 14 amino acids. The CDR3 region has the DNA TGTGCCAGCAAGAGCAGGAGCGGCAATTACGAGCAGTACTTC. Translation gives CASKSRSGNYEQYF.

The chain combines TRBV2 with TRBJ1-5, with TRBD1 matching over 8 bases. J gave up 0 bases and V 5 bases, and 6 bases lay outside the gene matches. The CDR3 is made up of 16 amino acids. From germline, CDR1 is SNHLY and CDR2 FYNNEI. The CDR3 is CASSSRTGHSNQPQHF. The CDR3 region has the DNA TGTGCCAGCAGTTCCCGGACAGGGCATAGCAATCAGCCCCAGCATTTT.